These T cell receptor beta chains were read from a single sample in a study of blood T cell repertoires in COVID-19. TCRdb's table, derived via immunoSEQ multiplex PCR, lists solely in-frame clones and lacks some. The table includes more than 200,000 clones, 80% detected once. The specimen sequenced was PBMCs or T cells enriched from blood (not recorded which). These receptors were collected from a man aged 30 to 39 with acute COVID-19. CDR3s include the opening cysteine and the closing phenylalanine or tryptophan. The order of the fields is V gene, J gene, CDR3 length, clone size, D gene, CDR3 protein, CDR3 DNA. D genes are given only for firm matches. Some rows have no size entry. The others give once, few or many, or a class for an expanded clone.

TRBV19	TRBJ1-2	14	.	TRBD1	CASSIKQGAHGYTF	TGTGCCAGTAGTATCAAACAGGGGGCTCATGGCTACACCTTC
TRBV7-9	TRBJ2-5	14	.	.	CASSLAGTVETQYF	TGTGCCAGCAGCTTAGCCGGTACGGTGGAGACCCAGTACTTC
TRBV5-1	TRBJ1-2	17	.	.	CASSLEGGLGVTYGYTF	TGCGCCAGCAGCTTGGAAGGAGGTCTCGGCGTGACCTATGGCTACACCTTC
TRBV5-4	TRBJ1-1	16	.	.	CASSWFYPGGDTEAFF	TGTGCCAGCAGCTGGTTTTATCCCGGGGGGGACACTGAAGCTTTCTTT
TRBV5-1	TRBJ2-1	15	.	.	CASSLAGTSYNEQFF	TGCGCCAGCAGCTTGGCGGGGACATCTTACAATGAGCAGTTCTTC
TRBV5-1	TRBJ1-6	14	few	TRBD1	CASSLGQGSSPLHF	TGCGCCAGCAGCTTGGGACAGGGTAGTTCACCCCTCCACTTT
TRBV6-5	TRBJ2-7	15	.	TRBD2	CASSYLASGGGEQYF	TGTGCCAGCAGTTACTTGGCTAGCGGGGGTGGCGAGCAGTACTTC
TRBV27	TRBJ2-7	15	.	.	CASSLEWAGPYEQYF	TGTGCCAGCAGTTTGGAGTGGGCAGGGCCCTACGAGCAGTACTTC
TRBV5-1	TRBJ1-3	15	.	.	CASSLAGSERNTIYF	TGCGCCAGCAGCTTGGCCGGCAGCGAGAGAAACACCATATATTTT
TRBV6-6	TRBJ1-2	17	once	.	CASSPDRRYNPNYGYTF	TGTGCCAGCAGTCCCGACAGGCGTTATAACCCTAACTATGGCTACACCTTC
TRBV5-1	TRBJ2-3	15	few	TRBD2	CASSWGGRGTDTQYF	TGCGCCAGCAGCTGGGGGGGACGGGGAACAGATACGCAGTATTTT
TRBV19	TRBJ2-2	15	once	TRBD2	CASSILGGEAGELFF	TGTGCCAGTAGTATACTGGGGGGGGAGGCCGGGGAGCTGTTTTTT
TRBV19	TRBJ1-2	11	.	TRBD1	CASSDRGAYTF	TGTGCCAGTAGCGACAGGGGCGCCTACACCTTC
TRBV11-2	TRBJ1-4	13	.	.	CASSLRVNEKLFF	TGTGCCAGCAGCCTCCGGGTTAATGAAAAACTGTTTTTT
TRBV28	TRBJ1-3	13	.	.	CASSENAGNTIYF	TGTGCCAGCAGTGAGAACGCTGGAAACACCATATATTTT
TRBV3-1/TRBV3-2	TRBJ2-7	14	.	.	CASSQVGGEAQQYF	TGTGCCAGCAGCCAAGTAGGGGGAGAGGCCCAGCAGTACTTC
TRBV9	TRBJ2-2	13	.	.	CASSVELTGELFF	TGTGCCAGCAGCGTAGAACTCACCGGGGAGCTGTTTTTT
TRBV21-1	TRBJ1-3	16	.	.	CASSKEGQGTGNTIYF	TGTGCCAGCAGCAAAGAGGGACAGGGGACTGGAAACACCATATATTTT